This T cell receptor beta chain was found in a study of blood T cell repertoires in COVID-19. This clone was detected only once. In the original processing: Researchers report that nucleated cell counts were estimated from reference gene primer amplification. Repertoires were generated with immunoSEQ multiplex PCR, while TCRdb's copy carries only in-frame clones and drops some. V and J calls and clone size come straight from that table; D and trimming were deduced from the DNA. The sample has 130,000 to 150,000 clones; 84% are singletons. Germline V gene data show CDR1 as MNHNY and CDR2 as SVGAGI (reference sequence). V lost 5 bases, J lost 0 bases, and 22 bases lay in between. The CDR3 runs to 18 residues.

Sequenced input: PBMCs or T cells enriched from blood (not recorded which). V and J are TRBV6-6 and TRBJ2-5, with D tentatively TRBD2 (6 bases). The TCR comes from a woman aged 45 to 65 who had been exposed to COVID-19. The chain's CDR3 is CASSPGGAAGLYQETQYF. CDR3 DNA: TGTGCCAGCAGTCCTGGAGGGGCGGCGGGGCTGTACCAAGAGACCCAGTACTTC.